Shown below are 7 T cell receptor beta chains from a single sample sequenced in a study of immune cell composition in non-small cell lung cancer. Here immunoSEQ multiplex PCR was the method, and the copy in TCRdb shows in-frame clones only, minus some. Of 1,500 to 2,500 clones in the sample, 77% were seen once. Normal lung sampling was at least 3 cm from the tumour, as distant as possible. Sequenced sample: non-adjacent lung tissue. These receptor sequences come from a human donor with non-small cell lung cancer.

The DNA for the CDR3 is TGTGCCAGCACCTCGGGGAATAGGAACACTGAAGCTTTCTTT. This sequence encodes CASTSGNRNTEAFF. V usage is TRBV28 and J usage is TRBJ1-1, with no clear D. The CDR3 is 14 residues long. CDR1 and CDR2 from the germline V gene are MDHEN and SYDVKM. Trimming stripped 7 bases from V and 1 base from J, with 13 bases between.

The chain carries TRBV5-7 and TRBJ2-3, with D unclear. TRBV5-7 is an ORF, with its function uncertain. The CDR3 extends over 13 amino acids. V lost 3 bases to trimming and J lost 6 bases, with 11 bases between them. This chain's CDR3 is CASSSTRADTQYF. The CDR3 DNA follows: TGTGCCAGCAGCTCAACCCGAGCGGATACGCAGTATTTT.

V gene TRBV5-4 combines with J gene TRBJ2-3; D perhaps matches TRBD2 (6 bases). The length of the CDR3 is 15 residues. Germline lookup yields CDR1 SGHNT and CDR2 YYREEE (reference sequence). The V end was cut by 6 bases, the J end by 0 bases, with 14 bases between. This CDR3 is CASMEAGGSTDTQYF. DNA of the CDR3: TGTGCCAGCATGGAGGCCGGGGGAAGCACAGATACGCAGTATTTT.

This clone was found once. The gene calls are TRBV28 and TRBJ2-6, with 7 bases aligning to TRBD2. The CDR3 consists of 13 residues. Germline V CDR1 and CDR2: MDHEN, SYDVKM. V shed 5 bases and J 8 bases; nucleotides not matched to a gene: 3. CDR3 sequence: CASSPGGTNVLTF. The DNA of the CDR3 is TGTGCCAGCAGTCCCGGGGGGACCAACGTCCTGACTTTC.

The gene calls are TRBV10-3 and TRBJ1-4; no clear D gene. From germline, CDR1 is ENHRY and CDR2 SYGVKD. Trimming removed 0 bases from V and 8 bases from J, with 7 bases in between. This CDR3 has 13 amino acids. The CDR3 sequence is CAISESGAEKLFF. The CDR3 DNA is TGTGCCATCAGTGAGTCGGGAGCGGAAAAACTGTTTTTT.

This sequence joins TRBV10-2 and TRBJ1-1; possibly TRBD1 for D (5 bases). CDR3 size: 12 residues. Per germline, CDR1 WSHSY and CDR2 SAAADI. Between the trimmed V and J ends, which lost 4 bases and 10 bases, there was a span of 13 bases. CDR3 in amino acids: CASSVGRDGAFF. In DNA form, the CDR3 reads TGCGCCAGCAGTGTAGGCAGGGATGGAGCTTTCTTT.

The chain has TRBV11-3 and TRBJ2-3; TRBD2 aligns across 12 bases. The length of the CDR3 is 17 residues. Germline assignment: CDR1 SGHNT and CDR2 YENEEA. V trimming: 1 base; J trimming: 1 base; junction bases outside the gene matches: 3. CDR3 region: CASSLGLAGEGTDTQYF. DNA of the CDR3: TGTGCCAGCAGCTTAGGACTAGCGGGAGAAGGCACAGATACGCAGTATTTT.